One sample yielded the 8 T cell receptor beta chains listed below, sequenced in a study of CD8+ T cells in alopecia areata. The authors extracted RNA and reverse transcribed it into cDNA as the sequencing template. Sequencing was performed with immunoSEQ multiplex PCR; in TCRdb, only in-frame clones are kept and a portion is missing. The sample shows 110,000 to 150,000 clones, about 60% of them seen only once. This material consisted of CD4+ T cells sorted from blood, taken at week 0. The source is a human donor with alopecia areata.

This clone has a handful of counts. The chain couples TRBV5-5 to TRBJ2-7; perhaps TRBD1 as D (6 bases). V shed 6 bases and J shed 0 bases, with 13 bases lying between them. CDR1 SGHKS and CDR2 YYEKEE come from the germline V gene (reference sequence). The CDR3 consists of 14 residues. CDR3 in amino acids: CASTIGTPSYEQYF. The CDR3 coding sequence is TGTGCCAGCACCATTGGGACACCCTCCTACGAGCAGTACTTC. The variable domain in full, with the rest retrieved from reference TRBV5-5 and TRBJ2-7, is DAGVTQSPTHLIKTRGQQVTLRCSPISGHKSVSWYQQVLGQGPQFIFQYYEKEERGRGNFPDRFSARQFPNYSSELNVNALLLGDSALYLCASTIGTPSYEQYFGPGTRLTVT.

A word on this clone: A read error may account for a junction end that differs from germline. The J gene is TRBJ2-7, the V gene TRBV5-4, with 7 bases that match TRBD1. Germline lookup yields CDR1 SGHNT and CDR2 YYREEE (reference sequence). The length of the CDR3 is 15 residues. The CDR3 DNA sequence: TGTGCCAGCACCTTGCAGGGGGACACCTCCTACGAGCAGTACTTC. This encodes CASTLQGDTSYEQYF.

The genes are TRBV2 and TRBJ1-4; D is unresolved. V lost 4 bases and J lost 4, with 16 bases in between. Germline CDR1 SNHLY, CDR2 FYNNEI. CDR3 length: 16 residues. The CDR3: CASSGTRGKNNEKLFF. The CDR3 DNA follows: TGTGCCAGCAGTGGGACGCGCGGGAAGAATAATGAAAAACTGTTTTTT.

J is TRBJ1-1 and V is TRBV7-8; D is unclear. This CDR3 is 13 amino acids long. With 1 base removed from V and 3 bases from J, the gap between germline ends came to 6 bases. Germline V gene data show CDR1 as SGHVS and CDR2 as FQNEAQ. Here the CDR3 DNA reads TGTGCCAGCAGCTTAGTCGGGGACACTGAAGCTTTCTTT. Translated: CASSLVGDTEAFF. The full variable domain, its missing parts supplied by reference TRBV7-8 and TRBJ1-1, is GAGVSQSPRYKVAKRGQDVALRCDPISGHVSLFWYQQALGQGPEFLTYFQNEAQLDKSGLPSDRFFAERPEGSVSTLKIQRTQQEDSAVYLCASSLVGDTEAFFGQGTRLTVV.

For the CDR3, the DNA is TGTGCCTGGACCCCACAGGGGGAAGGCTACACCTTC. This translates into CAWTPQGEGYTF. The J gene is TRBJ1-2, the V gene TRBV30, with 8 bases lining up with TRBD1. This CDR3 has 12 residues. Germline loops: CDR1 GTSNPN, CDR2 SVGIG (reference sequence). V trimming: 4 bases; J trimming: 8 bases; junction bases outside the gene matches: 6.

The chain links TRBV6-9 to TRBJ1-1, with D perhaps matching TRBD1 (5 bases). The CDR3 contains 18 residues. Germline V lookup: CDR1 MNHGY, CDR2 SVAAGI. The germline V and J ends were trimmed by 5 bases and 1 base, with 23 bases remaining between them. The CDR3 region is CASSPTAGPLLGNTEAFF. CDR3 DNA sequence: TGTGCCAGCAGTCCCACCGCGGGGCCCCTCCTAGGGAACACTGAAGCTTTCTTT.

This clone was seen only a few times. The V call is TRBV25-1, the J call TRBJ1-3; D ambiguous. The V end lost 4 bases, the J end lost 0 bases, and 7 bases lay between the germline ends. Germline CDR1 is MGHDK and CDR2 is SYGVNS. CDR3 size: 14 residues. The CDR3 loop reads CASSGISSGNTIYF. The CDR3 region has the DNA TGTGCCAGCAGTGGGATTAGCTCTGGAAACACCATATATTTT.

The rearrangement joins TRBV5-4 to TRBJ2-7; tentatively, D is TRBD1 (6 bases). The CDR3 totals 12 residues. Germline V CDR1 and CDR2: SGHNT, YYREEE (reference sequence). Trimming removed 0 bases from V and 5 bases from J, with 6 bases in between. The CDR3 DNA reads TGTGCCAGCAGCTTGGCAGGGGACGAGCAGTACTTC. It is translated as CASSLAGDEQYF.